The 29 T cell receptor beta chains in this list originate from one sample, sequenced in a study of cytomegalovirus exposure and HLA in healthy donors. PCR involved 60 Vbeta and 13 Jbeta primers. The protocol was immunoSEQ multiplex PCR, while the TCRdb copy is restricted to in-frame clones and leaves out a portion. The sample shows around 130,000 clones, roughly 82% of them seen only once. Material: PBMCs. The receptors stem from a male donor in good health and CMV-seropositive.

This clone has only a few counts. The V and J genes are TRBV5-6 and TRBJ1-1; the D is unclear. Germline V gene data show CDR1 as SGHDT and CDR2 as YYEEEE. The V gene lost 0 bases and the J gene lost 9 bases, with 9 bases spanning the gap. The CDR3 runs to 12 residues. The CDR3 here is CASSLGSGKAFF. The CDR3, as DNA: TGTGCCAGCAGCTTGGGGTCAGGAAAAGCTTTCTTT.

The rearrangement links TRBV14 to TRBJ2-7; tentative D call: TRBD1 (6 bases). Germline loops: CDR1 SGHDN, CDR2 FVKESK. The germline V and J ends were trimmed by 0 bases and 3 bases, with 12 bases remaining between them. The CDR3 is 15 amino acids. The CDR3 coding sequence is TGTGCCAGCAGCCAAGACCCACAGGGTCTCTACGAGCAGTACTTC. Translation: CASSQDPQGLYEQYF.

The V gene is TRBV14, the J gene TRBJ1-2; D not certain. CDR1 and CDR2 (germline): SGHDN, FVKESK. The CDR3 loop spans 12 amino acids. Trimming took off 4 bases at V and 0 bases at J, with 3 bases between the two ends. This CDR3 is CASSRANYGYTF. The CDR3 bases are TGTGCCAGCAGCCGAGCTAACTATGGCTACACCTTC.

The gene calls are TRBV7-8 and TRBJ2-5; 9 nucleotides agree with TRBD2. The germline gives CDR1 SGHVS, CDR2 FQNEAQ. This CDR3 spans 17 amino acids. Germline trimming cut 0 bases from V and 5 bases from J; bases unmatched to any gene: 10. The CDR3 nucleotides are TGTGCCAGCAGCTTAGCGGGGCGGGAGGGGCAAAGGGAGACCCAGTACTTC. It is translated as CASSLAGREGQRETQYF.

This clone occurred once. This rearrangement joins TRBV9 to TRBJ2-2; the match to TRBD1 covers 10 bases. The CDR3 is made up of 14 amino acids. J gave up 3 bases and V 7 bases, and 3 bases lay outside the gene matches. CDR1 is SGDLS and CDR2 is YYNGEE in the germline V gene. For the CDR3, the DNA is TGTGCCAGCTCCGGGACAGGGGACACCGGGGAGCTGTTTTTT. This encodes CASSGTGDTGELFF.

The V and J genes are TRBV28 and TRBJ2-7; D perhaps matches TRBD1 (6 bases). The CDR3 has 15 amino acids. The ends were cut back, 4 bases at V and 1 base at J, with 14 bases in the middle. Germline V gene lookup returns CDR1 MDHEN and CDR2 SYDVKM. CDR3 coding DNA: TGTGCCAGCAGTTCACCGAGACAGGAGTCCTACGAGCAGTACTTC. Encoded protein: CASSSPRQESYEQYF.

The chain employs TRBV30 and TRBJ2-5; D uncertain. This CDR3 is 11 amino acids long. CDR1 and CDR2 from the germline V gene are GTSNPN and SVGIG (reference sequence). V dropped 0 bases and J dropped 5 bases, with 4 bases sitting between them. The CDR3 loop is CAWSVQETQYF. The DNA for the CDR3 is TGTGCCTGGAGTGTGCAGGAGACCCAGTACTTC.

The chain is built from TRBV18 and TRBJ1-3, with 9 bases fitting TRBD1. This CDR3 has 16 residues. The J segment lost 3 bases and the V segment lost 3 bases, leaving 6 bases of the junction unmatched. The germline V gene encodes CDR1 KGHSH and CDR2 LQKENI. In nucleotides, the CDR3 is TGTGCCAGCTCACCCGGGACAGGGAAGGTTGGAAACACCATATATTTT. Translating gives CASSPGTGKVGNTIYF.

The chain employs TRBV7-2 and TRBJ1-4; D not certain. V lost 2 bases, J lost 4 bases, and 8 bases lay in between. The CDR3 is made up of 14 amino acids. Germline V gene data show CDR1 as SGHTA and CDR2 as FQGNSA. The CDR3 protein is CASSLWANNEKLFF. DNA of the CDR3: TGTGCCAGCAGCTTATGGGCCAATAATGAAAAACTGTTTTTT. Using reference TRBV7-2 and TRBJ1-4 for the parts outside the CDR3, the full variable domain is GAGVSQSPSNKVTEKGKDVELRCDPISGHTALYWYRQSLGQGLEFLIYFQGNSAPDKSGLPSDRFSAERTGGSVSTLTIQRTQQEDSAVYLCASSLWANNEKLFFGSGTQLSVL.

This rearrangement joins TRBV28 to TRBJ1-1, with D hard to call. Germline CDR1 MDHEN, CDR2 SYDVKM. V was shortened by 4 bases and J by 1 base, with 7 bases between the two germline ends. The CDR3 runs to 13 residues. The CDR3 nucleotides are TGTGCCAGCAGTTCAAGCCCGAACACTGAAGCTTTCTTT. It codes for CASSSSPNTEAFF. Based on the CDR3 plus reference TRBV28 and TRBJ1-1, the full variable domain is DVKVTQSSRYLVKRTGEKVFLECVQDMDHENMFWYRQDPGLGLRLIYFSYDVKMKEKGDIPEGYSVSREKKERFSLILESASTNQTSMYLCASSSSPNTEAFFGQGTRLTVV.

The chain links TRBV7-3 to TRBJ2-6, with D possibly being TRBD2 (6 bases). The CDR3 has 17 residues. Germline assignment: CDR1 SGHTA and CDR2 FQGTGA. Trimming pared 5 bases from V and 0 bases from J, leaving 14 bases between. CDR3 amino acids: CASSPGGLRSGANVLTF. The CDR3 nucleotides are TGTGCCAGCAGCCCCGGGGGACTTCGCTCTGGGGCCAACGTCCTGACTTTC.

The chain has TRBV19 and TRBJ2-7; TRBD1 matches at 9 bases. The CDR3 length is 16 residues. The germline CDR1 and CDR2 sequences are LNHDA and SQIVND (reference sequence). Trimming at V came to 5 bases and at J to 1 base, leaving 9 bases not matched to a gene. CDR3 region: CASSLIPGQGSYEQYF. The CDR3 DNA is TGTGCCAGTAGTTTAATCCCGGGACAGGGTTCCTACGAGCAGTACTTC.

V and J are TRBV18 and TRBJ2-3; possible D gene TRBD1, 5 bases. The germline V gene encodes CDR1 KGHSH and CDR2 LQKENI. Trimming left V 6 bases short and J 2 bases short, with 9 bases between. The CDR3 spans 13 residues. CDR3 sequence reads: CASSTGATDTQYF. The CDR3 DNA reads as TGTGCCAGCTCGACTGGGGCCACAGATACGCAGTATTTT. Looking up the rest from reference TRBV18 and TRBJ2-3 gives the full variable domain: NAGVMQNPRHLVRRRGQEARLRCSPMKGHSHVYWYRQLPEEGLKFMVYLQKENIIDESGMPKERFSAEFPKEGPSILRIQQVVRGDSAAYFCASSTGATDTQYFGPGTRLTVL.

This clone was seen once. The gene calls are TRBV13 and TRBJ2-3; weak D call: TRBD2 (6 bases). This CDR3 region has 14 residues. V was cut by 7 bases and J by 7 bases, with 18 bases left in between. Germline V gene lookup returns CDR1 PRHDT and CDR2 FYEKMQ (reference sequence). CDR3 sequence (DNA): TGTGCCAGCAATGAGCATCTGAGCGGGCATACGCAGTATTTT. Amino acids: CASNEHLSGHTQYF.

This clone was observed a single time. V and J are TRBV7-2 and TRBJ2-7; D remains ambiguous. The CDR3 length is 12 residues. The germline gives CDR1 SGHTA, CDR2 FQGNSA. Trimming shortened V by 5 bases and J by 2 bases, and 7 bases separated the two germline ends. The CDR3 coding sequence is TGTGCCAGCAGCCTCTCCCCCTACGAGCAGTACTTC. As protein: CASSLSPYEQYF.

V gene TRBV30 combines with J gene TRBJ1-2, with 8 bases that match TRBD1. Germline values: CDR1 GTSNPN, CDR2 SVGIG (reference sequence). The length of the CDR3 is 13 residues. V shed 3 bases and J 5 bases; nucleotides not matched to a gene: 5. The CDR3 coding sequence is TGTGCCTGGAGGTTCAGGGGGCTGTATGGCTACACCTTC. Translating it yields CAWRFRGLYGYTF. The full variable domain, its missing parts supplied by reference TRBV30 and TRBJ1-2, is SQTIHQWPATLVQPVGSPLSLECTVEGTSNPNLYWYRQAAGRGLQLLFYSVGIGQISSEVPQNLSASRPQDRQFILSSKKLLLSDSGFYLCAWRFRGLYGYTFGSGTRLTVV.

The V gene is TRBV20-1, the J gene TRBJ1-1; D unresolved. Trimming took off 2 bases at V and 12 bases at J, with 13 bases between the two ends. This CDR3 is built from 11 residues. CDR1 is DFQATT and CDR2 is SNEGSKA in the germline V gene (reference sequence). The CDR3 DNA is TGCAGTGCTAGAAGCAAAGAACAGTCTTTCTTT. Translation: CSARSKEQSFF.

This clone is a singleton in its sample. The chain links TRBV13 to TRBJ1-2, with D perhaps matching TRBD1 (6 bases). The CDR3 is 15 residues long. Germline V gives CDR1 PRHDT, CDR2 FYEKMQ (reference sequence). V lost 5 bases and J 4 bases, leaving 17 bases between the germline ends. CDR3 in amino acids: CASSPRGAGGYGYTF. The DNA of the CDR3 is TGTGCCAGCAGCCCCAGGGGTGCTGGGGGCTATGGCTACACCTTC.

The chain recombines TRBV7-8 with TRBJ2-1, with a weak D call TRBD2 (6 bases). V lost 4 bases and J lost 5, with 15 bases in between. This CDR3 is built from 15 residues. Germline lookup yields CDR1 SGHVS and CDR2 FQNEAQ. The CDR3 DNA reads as TGTGCCAGCAGCTCGCTCCGGGAGAGAGACAATGAGCAGTTCTTC. Protein product: CASSSLRERDNEQFF.

The chain uses TRBV5-1 and TRBJ2-1, with 7 bases fitting TRBD1. J gave up 7 bases and V 0 bases, and 22 bases lay outside the gene matches. This CDR3 has 20 amino acids. The germline gives CDR1 SGHRS, CDR2 YFSETQ. The CDR3 protein is CASSLELTGPDLDFSNEQFF. The CDR3 DNA follows: TGCGCCAGCAGCTTGGAGTTGACAGGGCCCGACCTGGACTTTTCGAATGAGCAGTTCTTC.

V usage is TRBV5-1 and J usage is TRBJ1-1; 8 bases agree with TRBD1. Germline V CDR1 and CDR2: SGHRS, YFSETQ. The length of the CDR3 is 14 residues. Trimming at V came to 3 bases and at J to 5 bases, leaving 6 bases not matched to a gene. CDR3 sequence: CASSSTGVGTEAFF. CDR3 sequence (DNA): TGCGCCAGCAGCTCGACAGGGGTAGGAACTGAAGCTTTCTTT.

The V call is TRBV29-1, the J call TRBJ2-7; possibly TRBD2 for D (6 bases). CDR3 length: 15 amino acids. V was trimmed by 0 bases and J by 2 bases, leaving 14 bases between them. Germline CDR1 reads SQVTM; CDR2 reads ANQGSEA. The CDR3 reads CSVEDQVAGTYEQYF. The DNA for the CDR3 is TGCAGCGTTGAAGATCAGGTTGCGGGAACCTACGAGCAGTACTTC.

The rearrangement joins TRBV2 to TRBJ2-1; no clear D gene. V was trimmed by 4 bases and J by 8 bases, leaving 15 bases between them. Per the germline V gene, CDR1 is SNHLY and CDR2 is FYNNEI. This CDR3 is built from 14 residues. CDR3 in DNA: TGTGCCAGCAGTGTTTTAGCCACTTCACATGAGCAGTTCTTC. Translation: CASSVLATSHEQFF.

As concerns this clone: One junction end disagrees with the germline gene, perhaps due to a read error. This chain joins TRBV28 and TRBJ2-6; 8 bases agree with TRBD2. CDR3 length: 17 amino acids. CDR1 is MDHEN and CDR2 is SYDVKM in the germline V gene. The CDR3 protein is CASKTRGESSGANGLTF. Here the CDR3 DNA reads TGTGCCAGCAAAACGCGGGGGGAGAGCTCTGGGGCCAACGGCCTGACTTTC. Full variable domain (outside the CDR3, taken from reference TRBV28 and TRBJ2-6): DVKVTQSSRYLVKRTGEKVFLECVQDMDHENMFWYRQDPGLGLRLIYFSYDVKMKEKGDIPEGYSVSREKKERFSLILESASTNQTSMYLCASKTRGESSGANGLTFGAGSRLTVL.

The chain is built from TRBV11-3 and TRBJ2-5; 7 positions agree with TRBD2. The CDR3 has 16 residues. V was pared by 5 bases and J by 5 bases, with 14 bases of the junction left unmatched. Germline values: CDR1 SGHNT, CDR2 YENEEA. The CDR3 region has the DNA TGTGCCAGCAGCCCGCGGACGGGGGGAGGAGGGGAGACCCAGTACTTC. Its translation: CASSPRTGGGGETQYF. The complete variable domain, with remaining parts taken from reference TRBV11-3 and TRBJ2-5, reads EAGVVQSPRYKIIEKKQPVAFWCNPISGHNTLYWYLQNLGQGPELLIRYENEEAVDDSQLPKDRFSAERLKGVDSTLKIQPAELGDSAVYLCASSPRTGGGGETQYFGPGTRLLVL.

This chain links TRBV5-6 with TRBJ1-4; TRBD1 is a possible D gene (5 bases). This CDR3 contains 14 residues. Trimming cost V 4 bases and J 5 bases, with 12 bases left between them. Germline lookup yields CDR1 SGHDT and CDR2 YYEEEE. The chain's CDR3 is CASSGASLNEKLFF. The CDR3 coding sequence is TGTGCCAGCAGCGGGGCCAGCCTAAATGAAAAACTGTTTTTT.

This chain links TRBV4-1 with TRBJ2-3, with 7 bases identical to TRBD2. The germline V gene encodes CDR1 MGHRA and CDR2 YSYEKL. The CDR3 is 17 amino acids. The ends lost 0 bases at V and 3 bases at J; junction bases unmatched: 9. CDR3 amino acids: CASSQERGEEGTDTQYF. The CDR3, as DNA: TGCGCCAGCAGCCAAGAACGGGGGGAGGAGGGGACAGATACGCAGTATTTT.

This clone showed up just once. V gene TRBV28 combines with J gene TRBJ1-1; TRBD1 might be the D (5 bases). Germline lookup yields CDR1 MDHEN and CDR2 SYDVKM. V was pared by 5 bases and J by 5 bases, with 12 bases between. The CDR3 covers 13 residues. CDR3 region: CASSRDSPTEAFF. The CDR3 coding sequence is TGTGCCAGCAGTCGTGACAGTCCAACTGAAGCTTTCTTT.

The chain is built from TRBV18 and TRBJ1-1, with D tentatively TRBD1 (5 bases). The germline V and J ends were trimmed by 5 bases and 4 bases, with 11 bases remaining between them. The CDR3 has 13 amino acids. Germline lookup yields CDR1 KGHSH and CDR2 LQKENI. The CDR3, as DNA: TGTGCCAGCTCAACAACCCAGGGCACTGAAGCTTTCTTT. This encodes CASSTTQGTEAFF.